These T cell receptor beta chains were read from a single sample in a study of resident and recirculating memory T cells in vitiligo. The data were produced by immunoSEQ multiplex PCR, yet TCRdb's version contains in-frame clones alone and is incomplete. This table holds 70,000 to 75,000 clones, 90% to 95% found once. The source material was blood. These receptors were collected from a male donor with vitiligo. Both conserved end residues are trimmed from each CDR3.

J gene	V gene	CDR3 protein
TRBJ1-3	TRBV29-1	SVSSSSGNTIY
TRBJ2-3	TRBV4-1	ASSQVSWGRDTQY
TRBJ1-1	TRBV19	ASTHRVDNTEAF
TRBJ1-1	TRBV28	ASRYLEESADTEAF
TRBJ2-3	TRBV6-4	ASSERISGGADTQY
TRBJ1-2	TRBV30	AWSGQPNYGYT
TRBJ2-2	TRBV2	ASTDSNTGELF
TRBJ2-1	TRBV15	ATSRDTSAGNNEQF
TRBJ2-7	TRBV30	AWSVRAHEQY
TRBJ2-2	TRBV12-5	ASGSHADRNTGELF
TRBJ1-5	TRBV27	ASSLSRTGHQPQH
TRBJ2-3	TRBV11-2	ASSVKAGGPTDTQY
TRBJ1-1	TRBV7-3	ASSLTGGLMNTEAF
TRBJ1-5	TRBV5-8	ASSLLDRDDQPQH
TRBJ2-3	TRBV7-3	ASSLAGGNTDTQY
TRBJ2-1	TRBV10-2	ASSESWTGEQF
TRBJ1-5	TRBV7-2	ASSQPGLNQPQH
TRBJ1-1	TRBV7-9	ASSSEVSTEAF
TRBJ1-1	TRBV11-1	ASSLGQRNTEAF
TRBJ2-1	TRBV7-2	ASSLTSADYNEQF
TRBJ1-4	TRBV7-9	ASSFVTGREKLF
TRBJ2-5	TRBV5-5	ASSSEQGGKTQY
TRBJ1-4	TRBV7-9	ASTQGQINEKLF
TRBJ1-5	TRBV7-2	ASSLAHAGNNQPQH
TRBJ2-7	TRBV10-3	AIRKGGAYEQY
TRBJ1-2	TRBV12-5	ASGLDYDREDGYT
TRBJ2-7	TRBV28	ASSKMAGGYYEQY
TRBJ1-1	TRBV27	ASSPTTGVNTEAF
TRBJ2-2	TRBV25-1	ASSEEMGRQGNTGELF
TRBJ2-5	TRBV11-1	ASSRPSQGRQTQY
TRBJ1-6	TRBV7-9	ASSLTGTNSYNSPLH
TRBJ1-5	TRBV6-5	ASSPQGGNQPQH
TRBJ2-2	TRBV4-1	ASSRTGTGGLELF
TRBJ2-7	TRBV28	AILDRNSYEQY
TRBJ1-1	TRBV7-2	ASSPLPGEAF
TRBJ1-1	TRBV7-3	ASSSKQGVNTEAF
TRBJ1-1	TRBV19	ASSILRGQEAF
TRBJ1-2	TRBV27	ASSPPGGGKGYT
TRBJ1-1	TRBV6-4	ASSDSGGNTEAF
TRBJ1-2	TRBV11-2	ASSSLTDRPGYT
TRBJ2-1	TRBV28	ASSLVGSSYNEQF
TRBJ2-7	TRBV6-6	ASSYSGQVNSYEQY
TRBJ1-5	TRBV4-3	ASSQGAGYNQPQH
TRBJ2-5	TRBV4-3	ASSQDLAGGPETQY
TRBJ2-7	TRBV6-6	ASSYDRDRSYEQY
TRBJ2-5	TRBV4-1	ASSQGRRAQETQY
TRBJ1-4	TRBV7-2	ARKQGVTYPTNEKLF
TRBJ1-2	TRBV10-2	ASTEGDGYT
TRBJ1-3	TRBV2	ASSEGTKAGNTIY